A single T cell receptor (beta chain) is shown here with its context. Its antigen is not identified. This sample was taken from a study of cytomegalovirus exposure and HLA in healthy donors. Whole-study findings and limits: Analyzed later, association rates of TCRs varied across HLA loci, with DRB1 most and HLA-C fewest. A later analysis linked a missense DCLRE1C variant to TCR beta V- and J-gene trimming. Published work reported that the classifier diagnosed cytomegalovirus status with high specificity and sensitivity. Several top significant clusters appeared, in a later analysis, to be linked to common viral pathogens.

Researchers ran the PCR with 60 Vbeta and 13 Jbeta primers. Sequencing was performed with immunoSEQ multiplex PCR; in TCRdb, only in-frame clones are kept and a portion is missing. Found here are 120,000 or so clones, around 68% of them singletons; the top ten hold around 10%. CDR1 SEHNR and CDR2 FQNEAQ come from the germline V gene (reference sequence). J was trimmed by 5 bases and V by 7 bases; bases with no gene match: 15. The CDR3 consists of 16 residues. J is TRBJ1-2 and V is TRBV7-9; 8 bases map to TRBD1. The sequence came from a woman in her 50s in good health and CMV-seropositive. Specimen: PBMCs. CDR3 coding DNA: TGTGCCAGCACCCCGGACAGGGCCCCATCCACATATGGCTACACCTTC. Translating it yields CASTPDRAPSTYGYTF.